One and the same sample provided the 27 T cell receptor beta chains below, sequenced in a study of cytomegalovirus exposure and HLA in healthy donors. A multiplex PCR was run with 60 Vbeta primers and 13 Jbeta primers. TCRdb's copy holds only in-frame clones and misses some; the assay was immunoSEQ multiplex PCR. The data show some 150,000 clones, with roughly 8.8% seen just once and roughly 6.4% held by the top ten. Sequences were obtained from PBMCs. The receptors stem from a woman aged 40-49 years in good health and CMV-seropositive.

This clone was counted only a few times. J is TRBJ1-6 and V is TRBV7-6; D gene ambiguous. CDR1 is SGHVS and CDR2 is FNYEAQ in the germline V gene. This CDR3 contains 16 residues. Trimming stripped 1 base from V and 7 bases from J, with 14 bases between. The CDR3 DNA sequence: TGTGCCAGCAGCTTAGGACGGGGAAGAGCGAATTCACCCCTCCACTTT. This encodes CASSLGRGRANSPLHF.

The gene calls are TRBV5-1 and TRBJ2-7; D gene ambiguous. Per germline, CDR1 SGHRS and CDR2 YFSETQ. Trimming removed 0 bases from V and 5 bases from J, with 12 bases in between. The CDR3 loop spans 14 amino acids. The CDR3 is CASSLAVTLNEQYF. The CDR3 DNA reads TGCGCCAGCAGCTTGGCCGTAACCCTAAACGAGCAGTACTTC.

This clone was seen a few times. The chain has TRBV7-9 and TRBJ1-6; D is unclear. This CDR3 is 14 amino acids long. Germline V gives CDR1 SEHNR, CDR2 FQNEAQ (reference sequence). The ends were cut back, 2 bases at V and 10 bases at J, with 12 bases in the middle. The CDR3 loop reads CASSLNFEGSPLHF. The CDR3 DNA reads TGTGCCAGCAGCTTAAATTTTGAGGGCTCACCCCTCCACTTT.

This clone has more than one count but fewer than ten. The chain is built from TRBV6-5 and TRBJ2-7; 12 bases fit TRBD1. Germline CDR1 is MNHEY and CDR2 is SVGAGI. CDR3 length: 14 amino acids. J gave up 6 bases and V 6 bases, and 6 bases lay outside the gene matches. CDR3 sequence (DNA): TGTGCCAGCAGCCCGGGACAGGGGGCCATCGAGCAGTACTTC. Translated: CASSPGQGAIEQYF.

There are a few counts of this clone. V usage is TRBV5-8 and J usage is TRBJ2-3; the match to TRBD2 covers 14 bases. The CDR3 spans 16 residues. Germline V CDR1 and CDR2: SGHTS, YDEGEE. Trimming cost V 4 bases and J 1 base; bases outside gene matches: 2. The CDR3 spells CASSPGLAGGTDTQYF. CDR3 coding DNA: TGTGCCAGCAGCCCGGGACTAGCGGGGGGCACAGATACGCAGTATTTT. Supplemented by reference TRBV5-8 and TRBJ2-3, the full variable domain reads EAGVTQSPTHLIKTRGQQATLRCSPISGHTSVYWYQQALGLGLQFLLWYDEGEERNRGNFPPRFSGRQFPNYSSELNVNALELEDSALYLCASSPGLAGGTDTQYFGPGTRLTVL.

V and J are TRBV5-1 and TRBJ1-1, with D unresolved. Germline CDR1 SGHRS, CDR2 YFSETQ. The CDR3 sequence is 12 residues long. V was clipped by 4 bases and J by 11 bases, with 15 bases between them. As DNA, the CDR3 is TGCGCCAGCAGCCGAGAGGGCGCCTCGGCTTTCTTT. It codes for CASSREGASAFF.

The J gene is TRBJ1-5, the V gene TRBV7-6; 7 bases align to TRBD1. Germline V gene lookup returns CDR1 SGHVS and CDR2 FNYEAQ. The length of the CDR3 is 15 residues. V dropped 1 base and J dropped 12; count of bases not matched to a gene: 12. The CDR3 DNA sequence: TGTGCCAGCAGCTTAGTACCAGGGGGAGAATGGGGCCAGCATTTT. This encodes CASSLVPGGEWGQHF.

This sequence joins TRBV4-1 and TRBJ2-1; D may be TRBD1 (7 bases). This CDR3 is built from 17 residues. V dropped 4 bases and J dropped 4 bases, with 20 bases sitting between them. Germline CDR1 and CDR2: MGHRA and YSYEKL. The CDR3 here is CASSPGDSTLVYNEQFF. CDR3 DNA: TGCGCCAGCAGCCCGGGGGACAGCACATTAGTTTACAATGAGCAGTTCTTC.

The chain employs TRBV5-4 and TRBJ2-5, with 7 positions matching TRBD2. This CDR3 has 15 residues. The V gene end was trimmed by 0 bases and the J gene end by 2 bases; junction bases not matched to a gene: 4. The V gene's germline CDR1 is SGHNT and CDR2 YYREEE (reference sequence). DNA of the CDR3: TGTGCCAGCAGCTTGGAGGCGGGAGCACAAGAGACCCAGTACTTC. This encodes CASSLEAGAQETQYF.

The chain recombines TRBV7-9 with TRBJ2-1, with TRBD1 matching over 7 bases. Trimming took 5 bases from V and 4 from J; bases not matched to a gene: 8. Germline V gene sequence: CDR1 SEHNR, CDR2 FQNEAQ (reference sequence). The CDR3 is 15 residues long. The CDR3 loop reads CASSPTGVGYNEQFF. The CDR3 DNA follows: TGTGCCAGCAGCCCAACAGGGGTAGGGTACAATGAGCAGTTCTTC.

The chain links TRBV28 to TRBJ1-1; no firm D call. The CDR3 length is 13 residues. The ends were cut back, 5 bases at V and 4 bases at J, with 11 bases in the middle. CDR1 and CDR2 (germline): MDHEN, SYDVKM. This CDR3 is CASSRERVTEAFF. The DNA for the CDR3 is TGTGCCAGCAGTCGGGAAAGGGTCACTGAAGCTTTCTTT.

This clone was observed a handful of times. This chain uses TRBV14 with TRBJ2-7; D is uncertain. Per germline, CDR1 SGHDN and CDR2 FVKESK. Deletions cut 4 bases from V and 2 bases from J, with 12 bases between. This CDR3 spans 14 amino acids. The CDR3 is CASSRGSLTYEQYF. The CDR3 DNA follows: TGTGCCAGCAGCCGAGGATCCCTCACCTACGAGCAGTACTTC.

The chain joins TRBV6-5 to TRBJ1-2; 10 nucleotides align to TRBD1. V dropped 0 bases and J dropped 8; count of bases not matched to a gene: 3. Germline V gene data show CDR1 as MNHEY and CDR2 as SVGAGI. The CDR3 contains 14 residues. Here the CDR3 DNA reads TGTGCCAGCAGTTACTCGGGACAGGGGAAGGGCTACACCTTC. It specifies CASSYSGQGKGYTF.

This clone was seen a few times. V and J are TRBV29-1 and TRBJ1-2, with D maybe TRBD1 (5 bases). V lost 0 bases to trimming and J lost 8 bases, with 13 bases between them. The CDR3 has 13 residues. Germline V lookup: CDR1 SQVTM, CDR2 ANQGSEA. CDR3 loop: CSVEDLGGVGYTF. In nucleotides, the CDR3 is TGCAGCGTTGAAGATTTGGGGGGGGTCGGCTACACCTTC.

This clone was recorded a few times. V gene TRBV7-2 combines with J gene TRBJ2-5; D is perhaps TRBD2 (6 bases). The germline gives CDR1 SGHTA, CDR2 FQGNSA. This CDR3 is built from 16 residues. Trimming removed 2 bases from V and 4 bases from J, with 17 bases in between. CDR3 DNA sequence: TGTGCCAGCAGCTTAACCCCAATCGGAGGGCGAGAGACCCAGTACTTC. It is translated as CASSLTPIGGRETQYF.

The CDR3 sequence: CASSGQVNEKLFF. For the CDR3, the DNA is TGTGCCAGCAGTGGACAGGTGAATGAAAAACTGTTTTTT. The V call is TRBV2, the J call TRBJ1-4, with a weak D call TRBD1 (6 bases). The CDR3 length is 13 residues. The germline CDR1 and CDR2 sequences are SNHLY and FYNNEI. V was pared by 4 bases and J by 5 bases, with 8 bases between.

The rearrangement links TRBV9 to TRBJ1-1; D is uncertain. CDR1 and CDR2 from the germline V gene are SGDLS and YYNGEE. This CDR3 spans 16 amino acids. Trimming took 0 bases from V and 3 from J, leaving 15 bases between them. CDR3 region: CASSVAVSDGYTEAFF. DNA for the CDR3: TGTGCCAGCAGCGTAGCAGTCAGCGACGGTTACACTGAAGCTTTCTTT.

This clone was observed a few times. This sequence joins TRBV11-3 and TRBJ2-6; 11 bases are shared with TRBD2. V shed 7 bases, J shed 3 bases, and the junction held 8 bases outside the gene matches. This CDR3 spans 17 amino acids. Per germline, CDR1 SGHNT and CDR2 YENEEA. As DNA, the CDR3 is TGTGCCAGCACCCTTAGCGGGGGGGCCGATGGGGCCAACGTCCTGACTTTC. Residues: CASTLSGGADGANVLTF. Together with reference TRBV11-3 and TRBJ2-6, the CDR3 gives the full variable domain: EAGVVQSPRYKIIEKKQPVAFWCNPISGHNTLYWYLQNLGQGPELLIRYENEEAVDDSQLPKDRFSAERLKGVDSTLKIQPAELGDSAVYLCASTLSGGADGANVLTFGAGSRLTVL.

Only a few counts were recorded for this clone. This chain joins TRBV19 and TRBJ2-2, with D perhaps TRBD1 (6 bases). CDR3 size: 11 residues. The V end was cut by 7 bases, the J end by 6 bases, with 6 bases between. Per germline, CDR1 LNHDA and CDR2 SQIVND (reference sequence). CDR3 sequence: CASKGAGELFF. The CDR3 DNA is TGTGCCAGTAAGGGGGCCGGGGAGCTGTTTTTT.

In this sample, this clone turned up a few times. The chain links TRBV5-1 to TRBJ2-5; D unresolved. The CDR3 covers 12 residues. V was clipped by 5 bases and J by 2 bases, with 7 bases between them. Germline CDR1 SGHRS, CDR2 YFSETQ. The CDR3 region is CASRESQETQYF. The CDR3 DNA is TGCGCCAGCAGAGAGTCTCAAGAGACCCAGTACTTC.

A few counts support this clone. The V and J genes are TRBV2 and TRBJ1-4; 8 nucleotides agree with TRBD1. The CDR3 consists of 14 residues. J was trimmed by 3 bases and V by 6 bases; bases with no gene match: 3. The V gene's germline CDR1 is SNHLY and CDR2 FYNNEI. CDR3 protein: CASSPDRANEKLFF. DNA of the CDR3: TGTGCCAGCAGCCCGGACAGGGCTAATGAAAAACTGTTTTTT.

J is TRBJ1-5 and V is TRBV19; TRBD1 aligns across 9 bases. Per germline, CDR1 LNHDA and CDR2 SQIVND (reference sequence). The trim removed 0 bases at V and 6 bases at J, leaving 3 bases unmatched. The CDR3 covers 15 residues. The CDR3 reads CASSIEGTGIQPQHF. The DNA for the CDR3 is TGTGCCAGTAGTATAGAAGGGACAGGGATTCAGCCCCAGCATTTT.

The table lists this clone with a few counts. The chain couples TRBV11-3 to TRBJ2-1, with TRBD2 matching over 8 bases. The CDR3 is made up of 17 amino acids. CDR1 and CDR2 (germline): SGHNT, YENEEA. J lost 4 bases, V lost 0 bases, and 8 bases had no gene match. This chain's CDR3 is CASSLDRGGGWYNEQFF. CDR3 DNA: TGTGCCAGCAGCTTAGATCGGGGCGGGGGGTGGTACAATGAGCAGTTCTTC.

This chain uses TRBV7-2 with TRBJ2-7, with 10 bases lining up with TRBD2. Germline CDR1 SGHTA, CDR2 FQGNSA. There are 14 residues in the CDR3. V trimming: 3 bases; J trimming: 1 base; junction bases outside the gene matches: 0. The CDR3 sequence: CASSLTSGSYEQYF. The CDR3 region has the DNA TGTGCCAGCAGCTTGACTAGCGGGTCCTACGAGCAGTACTTC.

This clone showed up just a few times. The chain links TRBV7-8 to TRBJ2-5; TRBD1 matches at 10 bases. In germline, CDR1 is SGHVS, CDR2 FQNEAQ. The junction had 12 bases not matched to a gene; V was cut back by 4 bases and J by 1 base. CDR3 length: 18 amino acids. CDR3 amino acids: CASSSTPSGTGAQETQYF. Here the CDR3 DNA reads TGTGCCAGCAGCTCAACCCCCTCCGGGACAGGGGCCCAAGAGACCCAGTACTTC.

A few counts support this clone. The chain joins TRBV6-5 to TRBJ1-2; 10 bases line up with TRBD1. There are 12 residues in the CDR3. The germline V gene has CDR1 MNHEY and CDR2 SVGAGI. V gave up 6 bases and J gave up 10 bases; unmatched junction bases: 5. CDR3 DNA: TGTGCCAGCAGGCGGACAGGGGGGGACTACACCTTC. This sequence encodes CASRRTGGDYTF.

In its sample, this clone was seen a few times. The chain uses TRBV5-1 and TRBJ2-7; 9 bases are shared with TRBD2. Per the germline V gene, CDR1 is SGHRS and CDR2 is YFSETQ. J lost 4 bases, V lost 4 bases, and 9 bases had no gene match. The CDR3 has 15 amino acids. CDR3 sequence reads: CASSPASGVGYEQYF. The CDR3, as DNA: TGCGCCAGCAGCCCGGCTAGCGGGGTCGGTTACGAGCAGTACTTC. Supplemented by reference TRBV5-1 and TRBJ2-7, the full variable domain reads KAGVTQTPRYLIKTRGQQVTLSCSPISGHRSVSWYQQTPGQGLQFLFEYFSETQRNKGNFPGRFSGRQFSNSRSEMNVSTLELGDSALYLCASSPASGVGYEQYFGPGTRLTVT.